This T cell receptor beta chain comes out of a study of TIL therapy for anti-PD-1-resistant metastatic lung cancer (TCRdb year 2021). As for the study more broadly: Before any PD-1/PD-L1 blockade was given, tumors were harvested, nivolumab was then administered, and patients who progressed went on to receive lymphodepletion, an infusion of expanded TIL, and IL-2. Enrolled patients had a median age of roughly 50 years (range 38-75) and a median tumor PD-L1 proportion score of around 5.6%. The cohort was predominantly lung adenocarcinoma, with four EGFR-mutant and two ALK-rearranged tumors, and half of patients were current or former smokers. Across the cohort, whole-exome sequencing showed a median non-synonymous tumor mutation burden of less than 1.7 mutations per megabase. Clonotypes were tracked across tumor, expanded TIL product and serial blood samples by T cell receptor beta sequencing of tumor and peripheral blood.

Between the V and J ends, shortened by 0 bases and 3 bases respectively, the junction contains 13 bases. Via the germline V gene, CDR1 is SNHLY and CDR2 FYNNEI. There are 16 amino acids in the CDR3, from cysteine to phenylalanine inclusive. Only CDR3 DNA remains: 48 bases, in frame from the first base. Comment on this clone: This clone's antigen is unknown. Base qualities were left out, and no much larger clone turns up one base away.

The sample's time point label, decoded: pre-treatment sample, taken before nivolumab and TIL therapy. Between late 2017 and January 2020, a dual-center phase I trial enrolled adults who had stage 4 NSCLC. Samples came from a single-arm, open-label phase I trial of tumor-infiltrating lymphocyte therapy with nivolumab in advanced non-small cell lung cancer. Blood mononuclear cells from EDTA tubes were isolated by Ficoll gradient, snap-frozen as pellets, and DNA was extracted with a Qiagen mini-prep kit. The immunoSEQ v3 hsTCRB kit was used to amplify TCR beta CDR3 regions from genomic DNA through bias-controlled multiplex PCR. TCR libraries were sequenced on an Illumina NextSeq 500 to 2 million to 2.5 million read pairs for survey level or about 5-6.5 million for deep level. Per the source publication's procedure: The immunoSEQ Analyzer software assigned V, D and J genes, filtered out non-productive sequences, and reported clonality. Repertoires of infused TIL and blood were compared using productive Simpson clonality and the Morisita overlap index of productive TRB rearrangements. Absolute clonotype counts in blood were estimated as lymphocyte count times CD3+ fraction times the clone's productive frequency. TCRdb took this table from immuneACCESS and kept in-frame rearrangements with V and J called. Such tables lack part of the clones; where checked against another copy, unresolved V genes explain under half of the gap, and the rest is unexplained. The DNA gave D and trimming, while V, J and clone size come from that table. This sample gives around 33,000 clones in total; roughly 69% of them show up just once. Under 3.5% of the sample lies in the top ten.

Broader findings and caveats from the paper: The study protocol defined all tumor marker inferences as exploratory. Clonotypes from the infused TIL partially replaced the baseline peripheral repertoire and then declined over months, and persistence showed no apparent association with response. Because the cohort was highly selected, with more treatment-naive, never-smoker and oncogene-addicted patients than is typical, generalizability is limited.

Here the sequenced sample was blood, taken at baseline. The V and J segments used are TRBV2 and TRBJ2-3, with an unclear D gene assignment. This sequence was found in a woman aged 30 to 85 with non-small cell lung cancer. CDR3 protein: CASSEALTGQTDTQYF. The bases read TGTGCCAGCAGTGAAGCGCTCACGGGTCAGACAGATACGCAGTATTTT. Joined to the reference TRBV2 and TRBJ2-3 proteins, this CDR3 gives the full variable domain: EPEVTQTPSHQVTQMGQEVILRCVPISNHLYFYWYRQILGQKVEFLVSFYNNEISEKSEIFDDQFSVERPDGSNFTLKIRSTKLEDSAMYFCASSEALTGQTDTQYFGPGTRLTVL.